Below, 32 T cell receptor beta chains from the same sample are listed, as sequenced in a study of T-cell memory formation after mild COVID-19. TCRdb called the 5' RACE reads again in MiXCR, with one record for every CDR3 protein. The sample consists of about 340,000 distinct CDR3 sequences, approximately 21% of them appearing once. Sequencing was performed on PBMCs or a T cell subset sorted from them (not recorded which). The source is an adult woman who had mild COVID-19 (a few samples of this study predate the infection). Cell type and time point are not known.

The chain recombines TRBV5-5 with TRBJ2-7; 8 nucleotides align to TRBD2. CDR3 length: 18 amino acids. CDR1 and CDR2 (germline): SGHKS, YYEKEE (reference sequence). V lost 4 bases, J lost 0 bases, and 15 bases stayed unmatched. This CDR3 reads CASSPSGSGGPSSYEQYF. CDR3 bases: TGTGCCAGCAGCCCTAGTGGGAGCGGGGGCCCGAGCTCCTACGAGCAGTACTTC.

This clonotype was counted a few times. The chain couples TRBV12-5 to TRBJ2-3; 9 nucleotides match TRBD2. V was pared by 1 base and J by 7 bases, with 12 bases of the junction left unmatched. CDR1 and CDR2 from the germline V gene are LGHNT and FRNRAP. The CDR3 spans 17 residues. CDR3 protein: CASGLAYSGGLFNTQYF. As DNA, the CDR3 is TGTGCTAGTGGTTTGGCTTATAGCGGGGGCCTTTTTAATACGCAGTATTTT. The entire variable domain, with the rest obtained from reference TRBV12-5 and TRBJ2-3, is as follows: DARVTQTPRHKVTEMGQEVTMRCQPILGHNTVFWYRQTMMQGLELLAYFRNRAPLDDSGMPKDRFSAEMPDATLATLKIQPSEPRDSAVYFCASGLAYSGGLFNTQYFGPGTRLTVL.

The rearrangement links TRBV3-1 to TRBJ2-7; maybe TRBD1 (5 bases). CDR1 is LGHDT and CDR2 is YNNKEL in the germline V gene (reference sequence). Trimming stripped 0 bases from V and 3 bases from J, with 12 bases between. The CDR3 is 15 amino acids. CDR3 region: CASSQESQGIYEQYF. The CDR3 DNA is TGTGCCAGCAGCCAAGAAAGTCAGGGTATCTACGAGCAGTACTTC.

The table lists this clonotype with many counts. The chain recombines TRBV12-3 or TRBV12-4 with TRBJ2-3, with 8 positions matching TRBD2. The CDR3 runs 15 residues. V lost 2 bases, J lost 2 bases, and 3 bases stayed unmatched. The CDR3 nucleotides read TGTGCCAGCAGTTTAAGCGGGGGCCCCACAGATACGCAGTATTTT. This sequence encodes CASSLSGGPTDTQYF.

This clonotype was counted between two and nine times. The chain carries TRBV30 and TRBJ1-2, with 9 bases identical to TRBD1. The CDR3 sequence is 16 residues long. Germline CDR1 is GTSNPN and CDR2 is SVGIG (reference sequence). V shed 3 bases and J 2 bases; nucleotides not matched to a gene: 10. The CDR3 sequence: CAWRTKAGTGNYGYTF. For the CDR3, the DNA is TGTGCCTGGAGGACAAAGGCCGGGACAGGGAACTATGGCTACACCTTC.

This clonotype was counted only a few times. CDR3 sequence reads: CASSPVVGGTYEQYF. The CDR3, as DNA: TGCGCCAGCAGCCCCGTGGTGGGAGGGACCTACGAGCAGTACTTC. The chain is built from TRBV4-3 and TRBJ2-7, with 7 positions matching TRBD2. The CDR3 is made up of 15 amino acids. CDR1 and CDR2 (germline): LGHNA, YSLEER. The trim removed 4 bases at V and 2 bases at J, leaving 8 bases unmatched.

This clonotype was observed a few times. This chain uses TRBV18 with TRBJ1-1; D is unresolved. The V end lost 3 bases, the J end lost 1 base, and 9 bases lay between the germline ends. CDR3 length: 14 residues. Germline V lookup: CDR1 KGHSH, CDR2 LQKENI. The DNA of the CDR3 is TGTGCCAGCTCACCGTCCAGGTCGAACACTGAAGCTTTCTTT. It codes for CASSPSRSNTEAFF.

A few counts support this clonotype. V usage is TRBV11-2 and J usage is TRBJ2-7; D gene ambiguous. The germline V gene has CDR1 SGHAT and CDR2 FQNNGV. V was clipped by 1 base and J by 7 bases, with 5 bases between them. The CDR3 length is 11 residues. DNA of the CDR3: TGTGCCAGCAGCTTAGTCGAAGAGCAGTACTTC. Translating it yields CASSLVEEQYF. The full variable domain, with the rest looked up from reference TRBV11-2 and TRBJ2-7, is EAGVAQSPRYKIIEKRQSVAFWCNPISGHATLYWYQQILGQGPKLLIQFQNNGVVDDSQLPKDRFSAERLKGVDSTLKIQPAKLEDSAVYLCASSLVEEQYFGPGTRLTVT.

This clonotype was seen a few times. J is TRBJ2-2 and V is TRBV24-1; D possibly uses TRBD1 or TRBD2 (6 bases each). In germline, CDR1 is KGHDR, CDR2 SFDVKD. The length of the CDR3 is 17 residues. V lost 3 bases and J 2 bases, leaving 15 bases between the germline ends. CDR3 amino acids: CATSDPLEGGNTGELFF. CDR3 nucleotides: TGTGCCACCAGTGATCCCCTGGAGGGGGGAAACACCGGGGAGCTGTTTTTT.

The rearrangement uses TRBV7-9 and TRBJ1-1; D ambiguous. V dropped 1 base and J dropped 1 base, with 10 bases sitting between them. The V gene's germline CDR1 is SEHNR and CDR2 FQNEAQ (reference sequence). This CDR3 contains 15 residues. CDR3 DNA sequence: TGTGCCAGCAGCTTAGTACGGCAGCCGAACACTGAAGCTTTCTTT. Its translation is CASSLVRQPNTEAFF.

CDR3 region: CASSLVLPSSYNEQFF. The CDR3 DNA is TGTGCCAGCAGCTTGGTACTCCCGAGCTCCTACAATGAGCAGTTCTTC. V is TRBV5-6 and J is TRBJ2-1, with no clear D. Trimming stripped 0 bases from V and 0 bases from J, with 10 bases between. Germline V gene data show CDR1 as SGHDT and CDR2 as YYEEEE. This CDR3 has 16 residues.

The chain recombines TRBV9 with TRBJ2-3, with D tentatively TRBD1 or TRBD2 (5 bases each). The CDR3 runs 17 residues. Trimming stripped 3 bases from V and 0 bases from J, with 17 bases between. CDR1 and CDR2 (germline): SGDLS, YYNGEE. The CDR3 protein is CASSGGTASPSTDTQYF. CDR3 bases: TGTGCCAGCAGCGGTGGGACCGCCTCCCCCAGCACAGATACGCAGTATTTT.

The chain is built from TRBV3-1 and TRBJ2-1; 12 bases agree with TRBD1. The germline V gene has CDR1 LGHDT and CDR2 YNNKEL (reference sequence). CDR3 size: 15 residues. Trimming removed 6 bases from V and 8 bases from J; junction bases left unmatched: 8. DNA for the CDR3: TGTGCCAGCAGTCCGGGACAGGGGGCAGGCGATGAGCAGTTCTTC. Translation gives CASSPGQGAGDEQFF.

The V gene is TRBV12-3 or TRBV12-4, the J gene TRBJ1-3; D is ambiguous. Trimming stripped 8 bases from V and 0 bases from J, with 11 bases between. The CDR3 spans 14 residues. The CDR3 region is CASLPFGSGNTIYF. The CDR3 DNA reads as TGTGCCAGCTTACCCTTTGGCTCTGGAAACACCATATATTTT.

The V call is TRBV23-1, the J call TRBJ2-7, with D unresolved. TRBV23-1 is classed as an ORF, of uncertain function. The V and J ends lost 7 bases and 0 bases respectively, with 22 bases between them. This CDR3 comprises 17 residues. The CDR3: CASTPKGSSVSSYEQYF. The CDR3, as DNA: TGCGCCAGCACCCCAAAGGGATCGTCTGTGAGCTCCTACGAGCAGTACTTC.

The chain uses TRBV7-9 and TRBJ2-3, with 8 bases fitting TRBD2. Germline V gene lookup returns CDR1 SEHNR and CDR2 FQNEAQ (reference sequence). The CDR3 runs 14 residues. V gave up 8 bases and J gave up 3 bases; unmatched junction bases: 7. The DNA for the CDR3 is TGTGCCAGCGCACCTCGGGGGGGGACAGATACGCAGTATTTT. Translation: CASAPRGGTDTQYF.

The chain employs TRBV10-3 and TRBJ2-3; 9 positions match TRBD1. With 3 bases clipped from V and 5 bases from J, the junction kept 9 bases outside the gene matches. The length of the CDR3 is 16 residues. Per the germline V gene, CDR1 is ENHRY and CDR2 is SYGVKD. The CDR3 nucleotides are TGTGCCATCAGTGACGCGACAGGGGGAGTTGGAGATACGCAGTATTTT. Amino acid sequence: CAISDATGGVGDTQYF.

There are a few counts of this clonotype. The chain carries TRBV7-9 and TRBJ2-3, with 8 positions matching TRBD2. V shed 4 bases, J shed 4 bases, and the junction held 10 bases outside the gene matches. CDR3 length: 16 residues. Germline V gene sequence: CDR1 SEHNR, CDR2 FQNEAQ (reference sequence). DNA for the CDR3: TGTGCCAGCAGCTCCCTTGGAGCGGGAGTCCCAGATACGCAGTATTTT. Amino acids: CASSSLGAGVPDTQYF.

This rearrangement joins TRBV9 to TRBJ2-3; D gene uncertain. Trimming left V 0 bases short and J 1 base short, with 9 bases between. This CDR3 contains 15 residues. The germline V gene encodes CDR1 SGDLS and CDR2 YYNGEE. CDR3 amino acids: CASSVARSRTDTQYF. The CDR3 DNA follows: TGTGCCAGCAGCGTAGCCAGGAGCCGCACAGATACGCAGTATTTT.

The rearrangement uses TRBV5-6 and TRBJ2-3; the D is unclear. The V gene lost 3 bases and the J gene lost 4 bases, with 6 bases spanning the gap. CDR3 length: 12 amino acids. Germline CDR1 reads SGHDT; CDR2 reads YYEEEE. CDR3: CASSSAADTQYF. In DNA, the CDR3 is TGTGCCAGCAGCTCGGCCGCAGATACGCAGTATTTT.

This clonotype was seen a few times. V is TRBV29-1 and J is TRBJ2-1; 15 positions match TRBD2. With 4 bases clipped from V and 3 bases from J, the junction kept 7 bases outside the gene matches. Germline loops: CDR1 SQVTM, CDR2 ANQGSEA. This CDR3 region has 17 residues. CDR3 coding DNA: TGCAGCGTTGCGGGACTAGCGGGAGGACGGTACTACAATGAGCAGTTCTTC. It yields the protein CSVAGLAGGRYYNEQFF.

The rearrangement uses TRBV23-1 and TRBJ1-4; tentative D call: TRBD1 (6 bases). TRBV23-1 is annotated as an ORF whose role is uncertain. This CDR3 region has 13 residues. V was clipped by 3 bases and J by 13 bases, with 15 bases between them. The CDR3: CASSHQEQGGLFF. CDR3 in DNA: TGCGCCAGCAGTCATCAGGAACAGGGCGGACTGTTTTTT.

This clonotype was seen more than once but under ten times. The CDR3 loop is CSADPLRPEQFF. Written as DNA, the CDR3 is TGCAGTGCCGATCCCCTCCGACCTGAGCAGTTCTTC. The rearrangement uses TRBV20-1 and TRBJ2-1; D ambiguous. CDR3 size: 12 residues. Trimming took off 6 bases at V and 9 bases at J, with 15 bases between the two ends. Germline V gives CDR1 DFQATT, CDR2 SNEGSKA (reference sequence).

In this sample, this clonotype turned up a few times. The V and J genes are TRBV6-5 and TRBJ1-1; D remains unclear. The CDR3 is 14 residues long. From germline, CDR1 is MNHEY and CDR2 SVGAGI. V was cut by 7 bases and J by 4 bases, with 16 bases left in between. CDR3 amino acids: CASIFTVGSTEAFF. Written as DNA, the CDR3 is TGTGCCAGCATCTTTACCGTGGGGAGCACTGAAGCTTTCTTT.

The chain couples TRBV10-3 to TRBJ1-1; 7 nucleotides line up with TRBD1. The CDR3 consists of 13 residues. Germline V gene data show CDR1 as ENHRY and CDR2 as SYGVKD. The junction had 4 bases not matched to a gene; V was cut back by 5 bases and J by 4 bases. Written as DNA, the CDR3 is TGTGCCATCAGTTTGACAGGGTCCACTGAAGCTTTCTTT. Amino acid sequence: CAISLTGSTEAFF.

The chain is built from TRBV5-6 and TRBJ1-2; 8 positions match TRBD1. The CDR3 contains 13 residues. The ends lost 4 bases at V and 3 bases at J; junction bases unmatched: 2. Germline values: CDR1 SGHDT, CDR2 YYEEEE. DNA for the CDR3: TGTGCCAGCAGCCCGGGACAGGACTATGGCTACACCTTC. Its translation is CASSPGQDYGYTF.

This clonotype was seen a handful of times. J is TRBJ2-5 and V is TRBV4-2; TRBD2 agrees at 7 bases. The ends lost 0 bases at V and 5 bases at J; junction bases unmatched: 12. Germline CDR1 and CDR2: LGHNA and YNFKEQ. The CDR3 is 17 amino acids. CDR3: CASSQEGGIALVETQYF. The CDR3 bases are TGTGCCAGCAGCCAAGAGGGGGGGATTGCGCTAGTCGAGACCCAGTACTTC.

This clonotype has ten or more counts. This rearrangement joins TRBV18 to TRBJ2-1, with D tentatively TRBD2 (6 bases). The CDR3 has 13 residues. Between the trimmed V and J ends, which lost 3 bases and 6 bases, there was a span of 9 bases. The germline V gene has CDR1 KGHSH and CDR2 LQKENI. The CDR3 DNA reads as TGTGCCAGCTCACCCCAGGGAGGCAATGAGCAGTTCTTC. It translates to CASSPQGGNEQFF.

Ten or more counts support this clonotype. CDR3 loop: CSVVDYESSYEQYF. For the CDR3, the DNA is TGCAGCGTCGTGGACTACGAAAGCTCCTACGAGCAGTACTTC. The chain couples TRBV29-1 to TRBJ2-7; weak D call: TRBD2 (6 bases). The CDR3 is made up of 14 amino acids. With 6 bases removed from V and 0 bases from J, the gap between germline ends came to 15 bases. Germline V CDR1 and CDR2: SQVTM, ANQGSEA.

The chain links TRBV12-3 or TRBV12-4 to TRBJ2-7; TRBD1 matches at 7 bases. With V trimmed by 9 bases and J by 3 bases, 8 bases remained unmatched. The CDR3 runs 13 residues. CDR3 region: CASAGQVGYEQYF. CDR3 nucleotide sequence: TGTGCCAGTGCTGGACAGGTCGGCTACGAGCAGTACTTC.

The CDR3 loop reads CASSLGADLQPQHF. The CDR3 nucleotides are TGTGCCAGCAGTCTCGGCGCGGATCTACAGCCCCAGCATTTT. The chain recombines TRBV5-6 with TRBJ1-5; D ambiguous. Germline V gene data show CDR1 as SGHDT and CDR2 as YYEEEE. The CDR3 is 14 residues long. Trimming took 5 bases from V and 7 from J, leaving 16 bases between them.

The chain carries TRBV24-1 and TRBJ2-1; D unresolved. Germline-derived CDR1 and CDR2 are KGHDR and SFDVKD. This CDR3 has 16 residues. Trimming removed 0 bases from V and 0 bases from J, with 8 bases in between. CDR3 DNA: TGTGCCACCAGTGATTTGGGGGTTAGCTCCTACAATGAGCAGTTCTTC. Amino acids: CATSDLGVSSYNEQFF.